Following are 10 T cell receptor beta chains from one sample sequenced in a study of molecular identifiers for immune sequencing clone quantification. TCRdb used MiXCR to reprocess the PCR reads, holding one entry per CDR3 protein. Here the sample spans 600,000 to 650,000 distinct CDR3 sequences, about 20% being singletons. The sample taken for sequencing was naive CD8+ T cells from blood, with Jurkat cell RNA spiked in. Subset denoted: FACS-sorted CD8+CD4-CCR7+CD45RA+ naive T cells. The receptors originated from a human donor in good health. Some libraries in this study had Jurkat cell RNA spiked in.

The chain couples TRBV20-1 to TRBJ2-1, with 8 bases that match TRBD2. The CDR3 contains 14 residues. Per germline, CDR1 DFQATT and CDR2 SNEGSKA (reference sequence). Trimming took 1 base from V and 8 from J; bases not matched to a gene: 7. The DNA of the CDR3 is TGCAGTGCTAGAGTAGTAGCGGGAACGTATGAGCAGTTCTTC. Its translation is CSARVVAGTYEQFF.

The J gene is TRBJ1-1, the V gene TRBV7-9; D possibly corresponds to TRBD1 (6 bases). The CDR3 length is 13 residues. V was trimmed by 11 bases and J by 4 bases, leaving 17 bases between them. From germline, CDR1 is SEHNR and CDR2 FQNEAQ (reference sequence). The CDR3 DNA is TGTGCCGGCACTACCGGGACATCCACTGAAGCTTTCTTT. It codes for CAGTTGTSTEAFF.

This clonotype has at least ten counts. The J gene is TRBJ2-7, the V gene TRBV6-5; possible D gene TRBD1, 6 bases. CDR1 and CDR2 (germline): MNHEY, SVGAGI. CDR3 length: 16 amino acids. V lost 0 bases to trimming and J lost 4 bases, with 16 bases between them. CDR3 nucleotides: TGTGCCAGCAGTTACTCGAGGACACAGGGTGGATACGAGCAGTACTTC. The encoded protein is CASSYSRTQGGYEQYF.

The chain is built from TRBV7-9 and TRBJ1-5, with D maybe TRBD1 (6 bases). Germline CDR1 and CDR2: SEHNR and FQNEAQ (reference sequence). The CDR3 is made up of 19 amino acids. V lost 1 base to trimming and J lost 4 bases, with 23 bases between them. The CDR3 sequence: CASSLGNDWTAQTNQPQHF. CDR3 DNA: TGTGCCAGCAGCTTAGGCAACGACTGGACAGCACAGACGAATCAGCCCCAGCATTTT.

In this sample, this clonotype turned up a few times. CDR3 sequence reads: CASSPDRFQGPGYGYTF. The DNA of the CDR3 is TGTGCCAGCAGCCCAGATCGTTTCCAGGGACCCGGCTATGGCTACACCTTC. This chain uses TRBV7-9 with TRBJ1-2; D is perhaps TRBD1 (5 bases). The ends were cut back, 5 bases at V and 4 bases at J, with 23 bases in the middle. CDR3 length equals 17 residues. Germline values: CDR1 SEHNR, CDR2 FQNEAQ (reference sequence).

Remarks on this clonotype: A much larger clone differs from this one at a single base, so this may be a read error. Without the conserved terminal phenylalanine or tryptophan, this CDR3 likely stems from a read error. The chain is built from TRBV12-3 or TRBV12-4 and TRBJ1-1; D possibly corresponds to TRBD1 (5 bases). V lost 8 bases and J lost 3, with 10 bases in between. The CDR3 length is 12 residues. CDR3 in amino acids: CASGRGHTEAFL. The CDR3 nucleotides are TGTGCCAGCGGTAGGGGACACACTGAAGCTTTCCTT.

This clonotype was seen a handful of times. The rearrangement uses TRBV27 and TRBJ2-1; 9 bases agree with TRBD2. V gave up 4 bases and J gave up 1 base; unmatched junction bases: 2. This CDR3 comprises 15 residues. Germline V gene data show CDR1 as MNHEY and CDR2 as SMNVEV (reference sequence). CDR3 in DNA: TGTGCCAGCAGTTGGAGCGGGGGGTCCTACAATGAGCAGTTCTTC. Protein product: CASSWSGGSYNEQFF.

In its sample, this clonotype was seen many times. The rearrangement joins TRBV5-6 to TRBJ2-1; 8 positions match TRBD2. Germline-derived CDR1 and CDR2 are SGHDT and YYEEEE. This CDR3 spans 15 amino acids. V dropped 4 bases and J dropped 0; count of bases not matched to a gene: 3. Here the CDR3 reads CASSTAGASYNEQFF. CDR3 nucleotides: TGTGCCAGCAGCACAGCGGGGGCCTCCTACAATGAGCAGTTCTTC.

The chain links TRBV15 to TRBJ2-1; the D is unclear. V lost 3 bases and J lost 6, with 15 bases in between. Germline values: CDR1 LNHNV, CDR2 YYDKDF (reference sequence). This CDR3 spans 15 amino acids. CDR3 DNA sequence: TGTGCCACCAGCAGGGCCGCGTCTCCAATCAATGAGCAGTTCTTC. Translating it yields CATSRAASPINEQFF. The full variable domain, with the rest looked up from reference TRBV15 and TRBJ2-1, is DAMVIQNPRYQVTQFGKPVTLSCSQTLNHNVMYWYQQKSSQAPKLLFHYYDKDFNNEADTPDNFQSRRPNTSFCFLDIRSPGLGDTAMYLCATSRAASPINEQFFGPGTRLTVL.

As for this clonotype: A much larger clone differs from this one at a single base, so this may be a read error. V usage is TRBV5-6 and J usage is TRBJ2-7; D unclear. Per germline, CDR1 SGHDT and CDR2 YYEEEE. CDR3 size: 14 residues. CDR3 residues: CAGSLAFLVYEQYF. DNA of the CDR3: TGTGCCGGCAGCTTGGCCTTCCTCGTCTACGAGCAGTACTTC.